This T cell receptor (beta chain) emerged from a study of blood T cell repertoires in COVID-19. The assay was immunoSEQ multiplex PCR, and TCRdb's table has in-frame clones only and misses some. The table shows about 160,000 clones, with roughly 89% occurring only once. This CDR3 is 16 amino acids long. Trimming took off 8 bases at V and 0 bases at J, with 14 bases between the two ends. Sequencing was carried out using peripheral blood. The TCR was taken from a woman between 55 and 75 years old who had recovered from COVID-19. The chain is built from TRBV23-1 and TRBJ1-6; no definite D call. TRBV23-1 is filed as an ORF, its function uncertain. The CDR3 sequence: CASPRRGSSYNSPLHF. CDR3 sequence (DNA): TGCGCCAGCCCCCGACGAGGGAGCTCCTATAATTCACCCCTCCACTTT.